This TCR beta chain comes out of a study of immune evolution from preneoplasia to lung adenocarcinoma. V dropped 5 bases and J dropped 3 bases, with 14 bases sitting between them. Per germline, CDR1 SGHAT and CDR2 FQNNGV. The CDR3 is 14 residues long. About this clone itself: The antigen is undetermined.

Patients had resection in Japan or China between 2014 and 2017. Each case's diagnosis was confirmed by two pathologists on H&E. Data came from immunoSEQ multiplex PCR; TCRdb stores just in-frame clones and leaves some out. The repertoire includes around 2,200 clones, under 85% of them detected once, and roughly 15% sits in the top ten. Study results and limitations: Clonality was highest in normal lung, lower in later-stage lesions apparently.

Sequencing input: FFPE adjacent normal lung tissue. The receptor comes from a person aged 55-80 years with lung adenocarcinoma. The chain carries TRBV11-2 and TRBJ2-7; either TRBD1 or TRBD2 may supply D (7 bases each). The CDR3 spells CASSHRGGYYEQYF. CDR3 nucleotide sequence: TGTGCCAGCAGCCACAGGGGAGGGTACTACGAGCAGTACTTC.